This TCR beta chain was retrieved from a study of cytomegalovirus exposure and HLA in healthy donors (dated by TCRdb to about 2017). The study in broad terms: According to an earlier analysis of a few hundred of the donors, 150 million to 200 million T cells yielded 90 million to 130 million unique TCR beta sequences and about 280 Gb of sequence data. An early release that covered some 630 HLA-typed donors contained approximately 300 gigabases of sequencing data and tens of millions of unique TCR sequences. Of the roughly 430 genotyped donors, approximately 83% fell in the genetic ancestry cluster associated with self-reported Caucasian donors. The study aimed to test whether signatures of past pathogen exposure could be identified by cataloging public T cell receptors. Using immunosequencing, the study profiled T cell repertoires from 500 to 800 subjects and related those repertoires to cytomegalovirus serostatus. Along with the 666-subject first cohort, a separate validation cohort of over a hundred different subjects was used. To predict cytomegalovirus infection status, the study combined high-throughput TCR immunosequencing, statistical association of individual TCRs with disease status, and machine learning. In a later analysis, previously published TCR beta repertoires from roughly 710 donors were re-analyzed and high-resolution HLA genotyping was added so that TCR occurrence patterns could be studied. In the later analysis, no new phenotypic data were used to find candidate immune exposures; instead, reliance was placed on TCR beta sequences and their occurrence across donors. An earlier analysis of several hundred of the donors applied high-throughput TCR beta sequencing to assess whether each TCR beta V gene segment acted as functional or pseudogenic. Alongside the repertoire data, information on donor age, sex, ethnicity and CMV serostatus was compiled. A later genetic analysis took genome-wide SNP genotypes for about 60% of the roughly 670 donors and used that subset as a discovery cohort. All discovery cohort repertoires had been generated using a single sequencing platform. Both class I and class II loci were covered by HLA typing, at four-digit resolution. Typing coverage varied by locus: roughly 620-640 donors for A, B, C, DRB1 and DQB1; some 520 for DQA1; about 570 for DPA1; roughly 450 for DPB1. About five DR-DQ haplotypes were handled as single units for association and clustering, since linkage in the cohort was strong. Across under 500 genotyped donors of the cohort, an average of about 250,000 unique TCR beta nucleotide sequences per donor were sequenced, and roughly 17% of those sequences were non-productive. Overall study results and their limits: A group of highly shared sequence variants was considered likely to be a technical artifact of the sequencing pipeline. Broadly in line with IMGT annotations, most TCR beta V segments showed up in productive rearrangements about 87% or about 30% of the time in an earlier analysis of around 550 of the donors. In a later analysis, HLA-associated TCR beta chains were found to be more clonally expanded and to have lower generation probabilities than equally common non-associated chains. The only immune exposure information available for the cohort was CMV serostatus. A further reported finding was that TCR beta sequences accurately predicted the HLA-A and HLA-B alleles for most subjects in the first cohort. In the study, 150 to 200 TCR beta chains were listed as associated with cytomegalovirus. According to a later analysis, TCR association rates differed among HLA loci, with DRB1 alleles showing the most associated TCRs and HLA-C alleles showing the fewest. Because HLA typing was unavailable for some donors at each locus, only the typed subset was used in association tests. Because the 87-base-pair reads could not distinguish some IMGT-functional V segments, including TRBV6-2 and TRBV6-3, those segments were excluded. Strong co-occurrence of HLA alleles, especially DR and DQ, made assigning TCR associations to individual alleles difficult. The presence/absence analyses assumed that sequencing depth was roughly uniform across donors, and that assumption may not be true. Most TCR sequences were observed very rarely across donors, whereas some public TCRs were present in many individuals. Specific HLA alleles were associated with about 17,000 TCR beta sequences at a false discovery rate of 0.05 in a later analysis. In a later genetic analysis, a missense DCLRE1C variant was associated with V-gene and J-gene trimming of TCR beta chains, and the association was replicated in an independent cohort. A later genetic analysis reported fewer N-insertions in productive TCRs among donors in an Asian-associated ancestry cluster than the approximately 670-donor mean. The earlier analysis of around 600 of the donors excluded roughly 17 rarely observed V segments, including chromosome 9 orphons, because counts were too low. The authors suggested that the approach could potentially be generalized to other disease states and immunological phenotypes. Linkage disequilibrium might explain the correlated functional status among segregating V segments, but an unknown experimental factor could not be ruled out. The classifier was reported to diagnose cytomegalovirus status with high specificity and sensitivity in both the original cohort and the validation cohort. According to a later analysis, most CMV-associated TCR beta chains appeared to be HLA-restricted, and the HLA associations seemed to be driven largely by CMV exposure. In vitro tests confirmed that a few of the cytomegalovirus-associated TCR beta chains recognize cytomegalovirus antigens. Several of the top co-occurrence clusters appeared to be linked to parvovirus B19, influenza, CMV and Epstein-Barr virus, according to a later analysis. Only TCR beta chains were sequenced in this cohort, and the absence of alpha or paired-chain data limited detectable features.

Regarding this clone: Its antigen target is currently unknown. Base quality data are lacking; no much larger clone is found one base away.

Library prep was done by the immunoSEQ multiplex PCR assay. The multiplex PCR relied on a mix of 60 forward primers for TCR Vbeta segments and 13 reverse primers for TCR Jbeta segments. The CDR3 region of rearranged TCR beta genes was amplified from genomic DNA by a multiplex PCR assay. The Illumina HiSeq System was used to sequence the amplified TCR beta libraries as 87-base-pair reads. The authors' pipeline ran thus. A later analysis counted approximately 74 million unique TCR beta chains across the 640 or so repertoires, and some 11 million of these chains were shared by at least two donors. To remove PCR and sequencing errors, raw reads were error-corrected and collapsed into unique sequences using a nearest-neighbor algorithm that merged closely related sequences. To assign V, D and J gene segments, CDR3 sequences were aligned to IMGT reference sequences. Each retained sequence needed at least a six-nucleotide match to both a V gene segment and a J gene segment. Rearrangements were called productive when the CDR3 lacked stop codons and stayed in frame with V and J; all others were non-productive. Following IMGT convention, CDR3 was defined as the stretch from the second conserved V-encoded cysteine up to the conserved J-encoded phenylalanine. The earlier analysis of a few hundred of the donors excluded any sequence lacking an unambiguous match to a single V gene segment. In an earlier analysis of roughly 600 of the donors, a V segment was called functional when productive rearrangements were above 56.7%, and segregating when the standard deviation between donors exceeded 5%. A statistical classification framework was built for diagnosing cytomegalovirus status from the catalog of TCR beta chain sequences. In a later analysis, V and J genes were assigned by comparing TCR nucleotide sequences against IMGT/GENE-DB human TR gene sequences. In a later analysis, CDR3 sequences and most-parsimonious VDJ recombination scenarios were assigned using the TCRdist pipeline. In a later analysis, every TCR beta chain was defined by the combination of its CDR3 amino acid sequence and its V-gene family, and reads without a unique V-gene family were dropped. A later analysis removed 592 highly shared, low-generation-probability nucleotide sequences to deal with suspected cross-contamination and a sequencing artifact. In a later analysis, a clonal expansion index for each public chain was calculated from normalized within-repertoire ranks of inferred template counts. In a later analysis, generation probabilities were computed with a VDJ recombination model fitted to out-of-frame rearrangements, and the resulting probabilities were checked against IGoR. In a later analysis, TCR-TCR, TCR-HLA and TCR-CMV co-occurrence was scored with hypergeometric tests, and a repertoire-size bias correction was applied to TCR pairs. A later analysis estimated false discovery rates by permuting HLA or CMV assignments 20 times. In a later analysis, co-occurring TCRs were grouped using DBSCAN, and TCRdist sequence similarity was added for clustering within HLA-allele-positive subsets. Co-occurrence clustering excluded repertoires with fewer than 30,000 or more than 120,000 public chains, plus five with anomalous nucleotide sharing. TCRdb obtained this table from immuneACCESS and retained in-frame rearrangements with V and J assigned. These tables miss some clones; where compared with another copy, unresolved V genes account for less than half of the shortfall, and the remainder is unexplained. V, J and clone size reflect that table, while D and trimming were determined from the DNA. The sample table records roughly 99,000 clones; more than 60% of these occur just once. Clones ranked in the top ten supply over 15% of the sample.

The V and J ends are trimmed by 0 bases and 2 bases, leaving 6 bases between them. The CDR3 covers 13 residues, taking in both the cysteine and the phenylalanine. Left in the record is the CDR3 DNA by itself, 39 bases read in frame from the first base. CDR1 GTSNPN and CDR2 SVGIG were looked up in the germline V gene (reference sequence). The cohort was made up of about 670 healthy bone marrow donors. At the time of sampling, every cohort member was nominally healthy, though immune exposures that went unrecorded were likely present. The donor tested CMV seropositive and was one of the 289 seropositive cohort members. A peripheral blood sample was provided by each donor, and peripheral blood mononuclear cells were used for TCR beta sequencing. The Qiagen DNeasy Blood Extraction Kit was used to extract genomic DNA from the blood cell samples.

Recombination connected TRBV30 to TRBJ2-3; no confident D gene assignment can be made. The TCR originated in a man in his fifties or sixties in good health and CMV-seropositive. The sample consisted of PBMCs. CDR3 protein: CAWSVLNTDTQYF. The DNA sequence is TGTGCCTGGAGTGTTTTAAACACAGATACGCAGTATTTT.